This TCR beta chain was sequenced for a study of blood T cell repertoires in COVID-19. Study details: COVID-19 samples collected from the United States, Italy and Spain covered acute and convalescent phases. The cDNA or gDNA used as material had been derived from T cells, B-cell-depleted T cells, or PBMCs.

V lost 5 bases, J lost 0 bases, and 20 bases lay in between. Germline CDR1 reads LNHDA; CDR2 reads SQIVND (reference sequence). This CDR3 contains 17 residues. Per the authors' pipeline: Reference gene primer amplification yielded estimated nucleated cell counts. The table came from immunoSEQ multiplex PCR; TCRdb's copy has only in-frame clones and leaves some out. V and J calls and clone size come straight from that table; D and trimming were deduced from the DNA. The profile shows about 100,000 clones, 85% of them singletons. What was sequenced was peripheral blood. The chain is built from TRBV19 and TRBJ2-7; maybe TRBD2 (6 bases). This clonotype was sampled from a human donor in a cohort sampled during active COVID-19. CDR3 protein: CASSVLRGATHSYEQYF. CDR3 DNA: TGTGCCAGTAGTGTGCTGCGCGGGGCCACTCACTCCTACGAGCAGTACTTC.